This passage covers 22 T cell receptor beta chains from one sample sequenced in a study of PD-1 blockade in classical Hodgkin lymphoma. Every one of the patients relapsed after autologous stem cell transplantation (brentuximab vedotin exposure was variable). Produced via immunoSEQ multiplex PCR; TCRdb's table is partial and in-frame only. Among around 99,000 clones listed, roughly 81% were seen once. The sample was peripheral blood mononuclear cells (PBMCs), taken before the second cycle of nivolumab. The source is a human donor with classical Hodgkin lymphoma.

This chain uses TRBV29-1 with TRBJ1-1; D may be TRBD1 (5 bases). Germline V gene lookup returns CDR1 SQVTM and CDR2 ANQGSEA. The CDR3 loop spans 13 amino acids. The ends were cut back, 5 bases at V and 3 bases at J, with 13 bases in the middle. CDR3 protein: CSVCRQTDTEAFF. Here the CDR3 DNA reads TGCAGCGTTTGTAGACAGACGGACACTGAAGCTTTCTTT.

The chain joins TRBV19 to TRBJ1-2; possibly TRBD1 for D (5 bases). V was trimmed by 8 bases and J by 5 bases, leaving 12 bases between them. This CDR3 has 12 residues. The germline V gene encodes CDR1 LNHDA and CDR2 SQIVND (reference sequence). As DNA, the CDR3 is TGTGCCAGTCGGGACCGTGTATATGGCTACACCTTC. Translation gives CASRDRVYGYTF. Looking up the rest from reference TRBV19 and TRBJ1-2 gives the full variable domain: DGGITQSPKYLFRKEGQNVTLSCEQNLNHDAMYWYRQDPGQGLRLIYYSQIVNDFQKGDIAEGYSVSREKKESFPLTVTSAQKNPTAFYLCASRDRVYGYTFGSGTRLTVV.

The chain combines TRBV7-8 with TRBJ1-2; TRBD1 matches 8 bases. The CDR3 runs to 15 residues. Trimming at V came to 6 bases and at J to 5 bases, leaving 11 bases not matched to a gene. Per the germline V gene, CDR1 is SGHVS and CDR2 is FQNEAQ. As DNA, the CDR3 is TGTGCCAGCAGTCCCTATTCAGGGGGCGCTTATGGCTACACCTTC. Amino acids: CASSPYSGGAYGYTF. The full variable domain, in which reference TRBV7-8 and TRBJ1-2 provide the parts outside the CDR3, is GAGVSQSPRYKVAKRGQDVALRCDPISGHVSLFWYQQALGQGPEFLTYFQNEAQLDKSGLPSDRFFAERPEGSVSTLKIQRTQQEDSAVYLCASSPYSGGAYGYTFGSGTRLTVV.

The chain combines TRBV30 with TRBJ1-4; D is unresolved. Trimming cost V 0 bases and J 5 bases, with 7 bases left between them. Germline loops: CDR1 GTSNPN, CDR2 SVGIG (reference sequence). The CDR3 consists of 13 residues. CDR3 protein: CAWSVHENEKLFF. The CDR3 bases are TGTGCCTGGAGTGTACACGAAAATGAAAAACTGTTTTTT.

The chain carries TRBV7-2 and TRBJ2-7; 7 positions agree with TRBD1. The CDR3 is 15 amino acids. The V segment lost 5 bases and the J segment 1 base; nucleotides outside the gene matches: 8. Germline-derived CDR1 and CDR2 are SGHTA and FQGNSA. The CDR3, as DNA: TGTGCCAGCAGCCCGTACGGGACAGCGTCCTACGAGCAGTACTTC. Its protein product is CASSPYGTASYEQYF.

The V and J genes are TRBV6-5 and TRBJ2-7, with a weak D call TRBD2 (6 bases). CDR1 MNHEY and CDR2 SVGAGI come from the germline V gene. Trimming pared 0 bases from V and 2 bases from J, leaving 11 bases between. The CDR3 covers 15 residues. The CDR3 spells CASSYSSASAYEQYF. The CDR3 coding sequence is TGTGCCAGCAGTTACTCCTCCGCTAGCGCCTACGAGCAGTACTTC.

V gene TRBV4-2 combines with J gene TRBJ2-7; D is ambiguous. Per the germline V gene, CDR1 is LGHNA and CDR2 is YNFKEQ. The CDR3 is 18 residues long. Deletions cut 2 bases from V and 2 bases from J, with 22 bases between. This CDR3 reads CASSQLSWAIESAYEQYF. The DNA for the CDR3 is TGTGCCAGCAGCCAACTATCCTGGGCTATTGAGTCGGCCTACGAGCAGTACTTC.

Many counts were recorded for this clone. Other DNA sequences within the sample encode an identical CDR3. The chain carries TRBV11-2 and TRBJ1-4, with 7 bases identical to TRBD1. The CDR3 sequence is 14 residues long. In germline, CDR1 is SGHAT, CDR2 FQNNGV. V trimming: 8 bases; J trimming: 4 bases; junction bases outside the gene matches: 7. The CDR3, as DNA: TGTGCCAGCTCCCGGGGGACAGTTAATGAAAAACTGTTTTTT. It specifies CASSRGTVNEKLFF.

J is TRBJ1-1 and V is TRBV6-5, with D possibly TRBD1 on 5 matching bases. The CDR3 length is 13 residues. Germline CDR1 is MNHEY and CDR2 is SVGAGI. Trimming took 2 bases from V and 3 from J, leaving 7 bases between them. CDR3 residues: CASSYRGYTEAFF. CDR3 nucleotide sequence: TGTGCCAGCAGTTACAGGGGATACACTGAAGCTTTCTTT.

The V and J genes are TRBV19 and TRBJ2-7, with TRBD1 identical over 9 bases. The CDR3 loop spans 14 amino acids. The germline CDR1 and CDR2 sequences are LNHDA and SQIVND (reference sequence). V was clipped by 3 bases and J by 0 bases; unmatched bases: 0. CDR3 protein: CASSMGQGSYEQYF. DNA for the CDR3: TGTGCCAGTAGTATGGGACAGGGCTCCTACGAGCAGTACTTC.

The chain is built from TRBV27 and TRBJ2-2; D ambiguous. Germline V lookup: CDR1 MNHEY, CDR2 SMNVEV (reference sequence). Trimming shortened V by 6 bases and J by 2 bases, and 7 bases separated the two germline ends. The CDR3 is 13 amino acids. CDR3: CASRAVNTGELFF. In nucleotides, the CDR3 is TGTGCCAGCAGGGCAGTAAACACCGGGGAGCTGTTTTTT.

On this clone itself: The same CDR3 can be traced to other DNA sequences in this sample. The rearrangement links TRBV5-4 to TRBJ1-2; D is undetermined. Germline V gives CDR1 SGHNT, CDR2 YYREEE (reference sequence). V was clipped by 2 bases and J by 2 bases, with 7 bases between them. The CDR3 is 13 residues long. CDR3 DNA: TGTGCCAGCAGCTTAGGCCAGAACTATGGCTACACCTTC. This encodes CASSLGQNYGYTF.

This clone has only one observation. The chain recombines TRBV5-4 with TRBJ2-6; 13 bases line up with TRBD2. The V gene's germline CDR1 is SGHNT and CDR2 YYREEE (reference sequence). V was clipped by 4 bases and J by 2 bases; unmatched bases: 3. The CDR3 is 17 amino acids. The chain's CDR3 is CASSPGLAGAGANVLTF. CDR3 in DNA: TGTGCCAGCAGCCCAGGACTAGCGGGAGCTGGGGCCAACGTCCTGACTTTC.

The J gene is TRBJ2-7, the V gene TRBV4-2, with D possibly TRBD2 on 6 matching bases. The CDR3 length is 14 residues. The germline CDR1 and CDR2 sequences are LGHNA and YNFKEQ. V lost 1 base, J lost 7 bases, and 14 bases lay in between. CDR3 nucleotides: TGTGCCAGCAGCCAAGGGGGGACTGTGGGGGAGCAGTACTTC. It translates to CASSQGGTVGEQYF.

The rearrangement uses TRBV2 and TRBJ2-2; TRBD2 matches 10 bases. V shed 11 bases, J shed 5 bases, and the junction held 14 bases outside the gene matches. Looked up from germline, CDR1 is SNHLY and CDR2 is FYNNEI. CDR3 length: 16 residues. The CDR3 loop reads CARSGVAGGSTGELFF. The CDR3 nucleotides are TGTGCCCGCTCCGGGGTAGCGGGAGGATCAACCGGGGAGCTGTTTTTT.

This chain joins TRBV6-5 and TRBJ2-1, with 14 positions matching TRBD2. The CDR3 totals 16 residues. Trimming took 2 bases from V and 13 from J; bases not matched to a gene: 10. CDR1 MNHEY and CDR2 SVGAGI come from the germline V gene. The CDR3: CASSYTGLAGGPTQFF. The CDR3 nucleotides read TGTGCCAGCAGTTACACAGGACTAGCGGGAGGCCCCACTCAGTTCTTC.

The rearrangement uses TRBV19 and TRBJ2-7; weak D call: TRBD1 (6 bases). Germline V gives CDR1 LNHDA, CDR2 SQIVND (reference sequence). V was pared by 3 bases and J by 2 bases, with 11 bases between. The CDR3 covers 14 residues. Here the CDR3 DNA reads TGTGCCAGTAGTATCCGACAGGATGCCTACGAGCAGTACTTC. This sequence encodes CASSIRQDAYEQYF.

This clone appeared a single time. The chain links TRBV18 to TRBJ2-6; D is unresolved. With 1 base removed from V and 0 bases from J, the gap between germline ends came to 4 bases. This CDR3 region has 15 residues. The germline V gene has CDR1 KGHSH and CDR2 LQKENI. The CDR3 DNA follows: TGTGCCAGCTCACCACGGGTCTCTGGGGCCAACGTCCTGACTTTC. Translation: CASSPRVSGANVLTF.

The CDR3 bases are TGTGCCATCAGTGACCAGGTTGTTTCTGGAAACACCATATATTTT. Amino acids: CAISDQVVSGNTIYF. This chain joins TRBV10-3 and TRBJ1-3; D remains ambiguous. Germline-derived CDR1 and CDR2 are ENHRY and SYGVKD. Trimming removed 3 bases from V and 1 base from J, with 10 bases in between. The CDR3 extends over 15 amino acids.

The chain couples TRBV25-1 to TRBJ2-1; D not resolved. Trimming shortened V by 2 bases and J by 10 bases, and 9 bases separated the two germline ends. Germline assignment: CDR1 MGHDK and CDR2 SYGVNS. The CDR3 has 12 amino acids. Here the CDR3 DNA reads TGTGCCAGCAGTGAAGCTCCTACCGAGCAGTTCTTC. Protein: CASSEAPTEQFF.

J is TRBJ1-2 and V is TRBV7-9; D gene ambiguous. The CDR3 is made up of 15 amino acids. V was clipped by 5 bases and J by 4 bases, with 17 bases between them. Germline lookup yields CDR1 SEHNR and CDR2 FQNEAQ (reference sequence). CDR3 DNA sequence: TGTGCCAGCAGCCGCTCCCTGGGCGTTAGCTATGGCTACACCTTC. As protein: CASSRSLGVSYGYTF. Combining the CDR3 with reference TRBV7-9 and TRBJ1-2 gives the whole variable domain DTGVSQNPRHKITKRGQNVTFRCDPISEHNRLYWYRQTLGQGPEFLTYFQNEAQLEKSRLLSDRFSAERPKGSFSTLEIQRTEQGDSAMYLCASSRSLGVSYGYTFGSGTRLTVV.

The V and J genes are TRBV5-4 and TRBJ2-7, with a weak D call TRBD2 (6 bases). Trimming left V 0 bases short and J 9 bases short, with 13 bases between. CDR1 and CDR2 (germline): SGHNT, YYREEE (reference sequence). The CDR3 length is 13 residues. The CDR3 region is CASSLAGPGVQYF. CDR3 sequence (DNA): TGTGCCAGCAGCTTGGCCGGCCCGGGGGTGCAGTACTTC. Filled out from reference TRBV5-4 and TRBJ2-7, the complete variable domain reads ETGVTQSPTHLIKTRGQQVTLRCSSQSGHNTVSWYQQALGQGPQFIFQYYREEENGRGNFPPRFSGLQFPNYSSELNVNALELDDSALYLCASSLAGPGVQYFGPGTRLTVT.